These T cell receptor beta chains were read from a single sample in a study of blood T cell repertoires in COVID-19. TCRdb keeps only in-frame clones here, not all; method: immunoSEQ multiplex PCR. The sample lists about 88,000 clones; about 88% were seen once. Sequencing was done on a sample of peripheral blood. These receptors came from a woman aged 80 or older with acute or convalescent COVID-19. The CDR3 runs from the conserved cysteine through the conserved F or W. Fields, in order: D gene, clone size, J gene, V gene, CDR3 DNA, CDR3 protein. The D gene is left open where the match is weak. Size tells how often a clone was seen (once, few, many) or the class of an expanded clone, and some rows leave it out.

- - TRBJ1-1 TRBV6-1 TGTGCCAGCAGTGAAGCGCTTACCAGGAACACTGAAGCTTTCTTT CASSEALTRNTEAFF
TRBD2 - TRBJ2-5 TRBV7-8 TGTGCCAGCAGCCGCAGCGGGAGGGAGACCCAGTACTTC CASSRSGRETQYF
TRBD1 - TRBJ2-4 TRBV18 TGTGCCAGCTCCCTTGGACAGGGCGGGAACATTCAGTACTTC CASSLGQGGNIQYF
- once TRBJ1-2 TRBV5-6 TGTGCCAGCAGCTTGGACAGTTCTAACTATGGCTACACCTTC CASSLDSSNYGYTF
- - TRBJ1-1 TRBV6-2/TRBV6-3 TGTGCCAGCAGCCGCTCAGGGGCCGCGGAAGCTTTCTTT CASSRSGAAEAFF
TRBD1 once TRBJ1-1 TRBV19 TGTGCCAGTAGTATCGACAGGGGAAACATGAACACTGAAGCTTTCTTT CASSIDRGNMNTEAFF
TRBD2 - TRBJ2-7 TRBV4-3 TGCGCCAGCAGCCAACCATTCCGGGTAAAACTAGCGTACCACTACGAGCAGTACTTC CASSQPFRVKLAYHYEQYF
- few TRBJ2-6 TRBV28 TGTGCCAGCAGGACCCTATCAGACGCGGATGGGGCCAACGTCCTGACTTTC CASRTLSDADGANVLTF
TRBD2 - TRBJ2-1 TRBV19 TGTGCCAGTAACCCGGGACTAGCGGGAGACAATGAGCAGTTCTTC CASNPGLAGDNEQFF
TRBD1 - TRBJ2-3 TRBV4-1 TGCGCCAGCAGCCAAGGGGACAGACAGGCAGATACGCAGTATTTT CASSQGDRQADTQYF
TRBD1 - TRBJ2-1 TRBV9 TGTGCCAGCAGCGATTTATTAGGGACAGACTACAATGAGCAGTTCTTC CASSDLLGTDYNEQFF
TRBD2 once TRBJ2-7 TRBV11-2 TGTGCCAGCAGCTTAGACCTTTCTCTAGCGGGAGTCTCCTACGAGCAGTACTTC CASSLDLSLAGVSYEQYF
TRBD1 - TRBJ1-4 TRBV27 TGTGCCAGCAGTCCTACCCGGACAGGACCTACTAATGAAAAACTGTTTTTT CASSPTRTGPTNEKLFF
TRBD1 - TRBJ1-2 TRBV6-5 TGTGCCAGCAGTTATTTACAGGGGGCGCCTAGTGGCTACACCTTC CASSYLQGAPSGYTF
- - TRBJ1-6 TRBV19 TGTGCCAGTAGTATAGCTACAGGACAACCATCACCCCTCCACTTT CASSIATGQPSPLHF
TRBD2 - TRBJ2-2 TRBV10-2 TGCGCCAGCAGTGAGGCGCCGGGACTAGCGGGAGACGCCGGGGAGCTGTTTTTT CASSEAPGLAGDAGELFF
- - TRBJ1-1 TRBV30 TGTGCCTGGAACCCGGGGACACTGAACACTGAAGCTTTCTTT CAWNPGTLNTEAFF
- - TRBJ1-5 TRBV6-2/TRBV6-3 TGTGCCAGCAGTTACCCCCAGGGGAGAAACAATCAGCCCCAGCATTTT CASSYPQGRNNQPQHF
TRBD1 few TRBJ2-4 TRBV2 TGTGCCAGCAGGGCAGACAGGGGAAACATTCAGTACTTC CASRADRGNIQYF
- once TRBJ2-3 TRBV4-1 TGCGCCAGCAGCCTCCTAGGTGGGAGACTTAGCACAGATACGCAGTATTTT CASSLLGGRLSTDTQYF
TRBD1 - TRBJ1-5 TRBV7-9 TGTGCCAGCAGCGGGGATGGACAGGGAGAACAGCCCCAGCATTTT CASSGDGQGEQPQHF
- - TRBJ1-4 TRBV2 TGTGCCAGCAGTGACAGGCGCCGTAATGAAAAACTGTTTTTT CASSDRRRNEKLFF
- - TRBJ2-1 TRBV4-2 TGTGCCAGCAGCGAGAGTATACTAGCAGATGAGCAGTTCTTC CASSESILADEQFF
TRBD2 - TRBJ2-5 TRBV5-1 TGCGCCAGCACCCTGACTAGCGGGCAGTACCAAGAGACCCAGTACTTC CASTLTSGQYQETQYF
- - TRBJ1-6 TRBV6-2/TRBV6-3 TGTGCCAGCAGCCAAGGGGCCTGGATTTCACCCCTCCACTTT CASSQGAWISPLHF
- once TRBJ2-5 TRBV6-5 TGTGCCAGCAGTTATTCTCGGGGTCAAGAGACCCAGTACTTC CASSYSRGQETQYF
- - TRBJ2-7 TRBV27 TGTGCCAGCAGTCCCCGAGGGGGGGTCTACGAGCAGTACTTC CASSPRGGVYEQYF
TRBD1 - TRBJ2-2 TRBV5-1 TGCGCCAGCAGCAACACAGGGGCCACCGGGGAGCTGTTTTTT CASSNTGATGELFF
TRBD1 - TRBJ2-7 TRBV6-2/TRBV6-3 TGTGCCAGCAGTTACTCCAGACAGGGGGAGCAGTACTTC CASSYSRQGEQYF
TRBD2 - TRBJ2-1 TRBV7-9 TGTGCCAGCAGCTTAGGACTAGCGGGAGTCAATGAGCAGTTCTTC CASSLGLAGVNEQFF
TRBD1 - TRBJ1-2 TRBV7-3 TGTGCCAGCAGCCCAGGGCACAGGGGTATCGGCTACACCTTC CASSPGHRGIGYTF
- - TRBJ1-1 TRBV5-1 TGCGCCAGCAGCGGCCAGGGAAACACTGAAGCTTTCTTT CASSGQGNTEAFF
- - TRBJ1-1 TRBV29-1 TGCAGCGTTGAAGATCCCATCGGGGTATTACGGAACACTGAAGCTTTCTTT CSVEDPIGVLRNTEAFF
TRBD2 - TRBJ2-1 TRBV27 TGTGCCAGCAGTCAGGGACTAGCGGGAGTCCTTGAGCAGTTCTTC CASSQGLAGVLEQFF
TRBD1 - TRBJ1-4 TRBV18 TGTGCCAGCTCACCACCGGGACAGGGTGCAACTAATGAAAAACTGTTTTTT CASSPPGQGATNEKLFF
TRBD2 - TRBJ2-2 TRBV27 TGTGCCAGCAGTTCCCCCGGACTAGCGGGAAGATTGAACACCGGGGAGCTGTTTTTT CASSSPGLAGRLNTGELFF
TRBD2 - TRBJ2-5 TRBV3-1/TRBV3-2 TGTGCCAGCAGCCAAGACGGAAGACTAGCGGGCCAAGAGACCCAGTACTTC CASSQDGRLAGQETQYF
- once TRBJ2-3 TRBV4-1 TGCGCCAGCAGCCCCGGCAGGGGGGACACAGATACGCAGTATTTT CASSPGRGDTDTQYF
- once TRBJ2-2 TRBV19 TGTGCCACCAGAAACACCGGGGAGCTGTTTTTT CATRNTGELFF
TRBD1 - TRBJ1-3 TRBV3-1/TRBV3-2 TGTGCCAGCAGCGAGACAGGGTGGTCGGGAAACACCATATATTTT CASSETGWSGNTIYF
TRBD1 - TRBJ1-1 TRBV7-3 TGTGCCAGCAGCTTAGAAGGCAGGGGGCTCACTGAAGCTTTCTTT CASSLEGRGLTEAFF
TRBD2 - TRBJ2-3 TRBV25-1 TGTGCCAGCAGTGAAACTAGCGGGAGGGCCCTTAGCACAGATACGCAGTATTTT CASSETSGRALSTDTQYF
- once TRBJ1-3 TRBV6-5 TGTGCCAGCAGTTTCCGGGACACCGGCTCTGGAAACACCATATATTTT CASSFRDTGSGNTIYF
- - TRBJ1-6 TRBV9 TGTGCCAGCAGCGTCTCGGGGGTCATAACTTCACCCCTCCACTTT CASSVSGVITSPLHF
TRBD2 - TRBJ2-1 TRBV24-1 TGTGCCACCAGTGAAGGAGCGGGGCCAGGTGGTGAGCAGTTCTTC CATSEGAGPGGEQFF